This passage covers 9 T cell receptor beta chains from one sample sequenced in a study of OX40 agonist ivuxolimab in advanced cancers. Libraries were prepared by immunoSEQ multiplex PCR; TCRdb keeps only in-frame clonotypes and omits some of them. The table records about 69,000 clones, less than 90% of them present only once. The sample here was CD4+ or CD8+ T cells sorted from blood, taken in a trial of the OX40 agonist ivuxolimab. Source of these receptors: an adult with an advanced solid tumor such as melanoma, head and neck, liver or kidney cancer.

The rearrangement uses TRBV27 and TRBJ2-7; unclear D gene. The germline V gene has CDR1 MNHEY and CDR2 SMNVEV (reference sequence). Trimming shortened V by 0 bases and J by 7 bases, and 13 bases separated the two germline ends. CDR3 length: 14 amino acids. CDR3 sequence: CASSLSGPGGEQYF. The CDR3 region has the DNA TGTGCCAGCAGTTTATCTGGGCCGGGTGGGGAGCAGTACTTC.

The V and J genes are TRBV5-1 and TRBJ2-3; TRBD1 agrees at 11 bases. V shed 5 bases and J 1 base; nucleotides not matched to a gene: 12. Germline-derived CDR1 and CDR2 are SGHRS and YFSETQ. The CDR3 has 18 amino acids. CDR3 nucleotides: TGCGCCAGCAGGACAGTTGGCCCGGGACAGGGGGGCACAGATACGCAGTATTTT. The encoded protein is CASRTVGPGQGGTDTQYF. Looking up the rest from reference TRBV5-1 and TRBJ2-3 gives the full variable domain: KAGVTQTPRYLIKTRGQQVTLSCSPISGHRSVSWYQQTPGQGLQFLFEYFSETQRNKGNFPGRFSGRQFSNSRSEMNVSTLELGDSALYLCASRTVGPGQGGTDTQYFGPGTRLTVL.

This clone was seen a single time. The rearrangement uses TRBV28 and TRBJ2-5; D uncertain. The V gene lost 4 bases and the J gene lost 0 bases, with 3 bases spanning the gap. CDR1 is MDHEN, CDR2 SYDVKM, per germline. The CDR3 covers 12 residues. This CDR3 reads CASSSYQETQYF. The CDR3 nucleotides read TGTGCCAGCAGTTCGTACCAAGAGACCCAGTACTTC. Filled out from reference TRBV28 and TRBJ2-5, the complete variable domain reads DVKVTQSSRYLVKRTGEKVFLECVQDMDHENMFWYRQDPGLGLRLIYFSYDVKMKEKGDIPEGYSVSREKKERFSLILESASTNQTSMYLCASSSYQETQYFGPGTRLLVL.

The rearrangement uses TRBV10-3 and TRBJ2-7; D is undetermined. The CDR3 is 14 amino acids. Germline V gene data show CDR1 as ENHRY and CDR2 as SYGVKD. The germline V and J ends were trimmed by 0 bases and 1 base, with 7 bases remaining between them. The CDR3 nucleotides read TGTGCCATCAGTGAGTCGGTTCAGTCCTACGAGCAGTACTTC. Protein sequence: CAISESVQSYEQYF.

This clone has just a few counts. The chain links TRBV7-3 to TRBJ1-1, with a tentative D call TRBD1 (6 bases). Trimming took 5 bases from V and 0 from J, leaving 10 bases between them. Germline CDR1 SGHTA, CDR2 FQGTGA. The CDR3 is 14 residues long. The CDR3 here is CASSADRMNTEAFF. In DNA, the CDR3 is TGTGCCAGCAGCGCGGACAGAATGAACACTGAAGCTTTCTTT.

The chain is built from TRBV7-2 and TRBJ1-1; D gene unclear. Germline CDR1 and CDR2: SGHTA and FQGNSA. The CDR3 has 13 amino acids. Trimming took 8 bases from V and 1 from J, leaving 11 bases between them. CDR3: CASGENRNTEAFF. CDR3 in DNA: TGTGCCAGCGGTGAAAACAGGAACACTGAAGCTTTCTTT.

The chain uses TRBV29-1 and TRBJ1-1; a possible D gene is TRBD1 (5 bases). Germline assignment: CDR1 SQVTM and CDR2 ANQGSEA. This CDR3 has 12 amino acids. CDR3 nucleotide sequence: TGCAGTTCTACTGGGGGAGGAGGGACGGCTTTCTTT. It yields the protein CSSTGGGGTAFF.

The gene calls are TRBV29-1 and TRBJ1-3, with 7 bases matching TRBD1. Germline assignment: CDR1 SQVTM and CDR2 ANQGSEA. The V segment lost 6 bases and the J segment 2 bases; nucleotides outside the gene matches: 16. The CDR3 length is 17 residues. The CDR3, as DNA: TGCAGCGTCGGAGGGGAACTAAACGGACAGGCTGGAAACACCATATATTTT. It encodes CSVGGELNGQAGNTIYF.

In regard to this clone: This same CDR3 is encoded by further DNA sequences in the sample. The chain has TRBV11-2 and TRBJ1-6; no clear D gene. The CDR3 totals 13 residues. The V end was cut by 0 bases, the J end by 6 bases, with 3 bases between. CDR1 and CDR2 from the germline V gene are SGHAT and FQNNGV. The CDR3 DNA is TGTGCCAGCAGCTTAGAGCCTAATTCACCCCTCCACTTT. Translating gives CASSLEPNSPLHF.